These 14 T cell receptor beta chains share one sample of origin, sequenced in a study of blood T cell repertoires in COVID-19. Measured with immunoSEQ multiplex PCR; TCRdb has only the in-frame clones, and not every one. The repertoire holds about 120,000 clones, over 60% seen once, with over 6.5% in the top ten. Sequencing input: peripheral blood. These receptors were obtained from a human donor in a cohort sampled during active COVID-19.

This clone was found a few times. The chain recombines TRBV7-9 with TRBJ2-7; 7 bases fit TRBD1. Germline V gene sequence: CDR1 SEHNR, CDR2 FQNEAQ (reference sequence). With V trimmed by 4 bases and J by 6 bases, 12 bases remained unmatched. The CDR3 loop spans 15 amino acids. CDR3 amino acids: CASSSERTGEREQYF. As DNA, the CDR3 is TGTGCCAGCAGCTCAGAGCGGACAGGCGAACGCGAGCAGTACTTC.

The chain recombines TRBV5-8 with TRBJ2-3, with 8 bases lining up with TRBD2. This CDR3 comprises 14 residues. Germline CDR1 is SGHTS and CDR2 is YDEGEE. The trim removed 5 bases at V and 2 bases at J, leaving 4 bases unmatched. The CDR3 sequence is CASRVAGLTDTQYF. The CDR3 DNA reads TGTGCCAGCAGGGTAGCGGGGCTCACAGATACGCAGTATTTT. Using reference TRBV5-8 and TRBJ2-3 for the parts outside the CDR3, the full variable domain is EAGVTQSPTHLIKTRGQQATLRCSPISGHTSVYWYQQALGLGLQFLLWYDEGEERNRGNFPPRFSGRQFPNYSSELNVNALELEDSALYLCASRVAGLTDTQYFGPGTRLTVL.

This clone was observed at least ten times. The CDR3 nucleotides read TGTGCCAGCAGCTCCGAGGCCTCCTGGGCCAAAAACATTCAGTACTTC. Its translation: CASSSEASWAKNIQYF. The chain joins TRBV11-2 to TRBJ2-4; D is undetermined. Germline CDR1 SGHAT, CDR2 FQNNGV. This CDR3 contains 16 residues. The V gene lost 4 bases and the J gene lost 1 base, with 14 bases spanning the gap.

The V gene is TRBV6-6, the J gene TRBJ1-4; no firm D call. This CDR3 spans 12 amino acids. The V gene lost 8 bases and the J gene lost 3 bases, with 7 bases spanning the gap. Germline V gene data show CDR1 as MNHNY and CDR2 as SVGAGI (reference sequence). CDR3 nucleotide sequence: TGTGCCAGCCGCCAGTCTAATGAAAAACTGTTTTTT. The encoded protein is CASRQSNEKLFF.

The rearrangement joins TRBV28 to TRBJ2-7, with 8 bases lining up with TRBD2. After removal of 5 bases from V and 2 bases from J, the junction contained 5 bases not matched to a gene. The CDR3 spans 14 residues. In germline, CDR1 is MDHEN, CDR2 SYDVKM. The CDR3 region has the DNA TGTGCCAGCAGTGCCGGGACTAGACCCTACGAGCAGTACTTC. It encodes CASSAGTRPYEQYF.

The chain recombines TRBV30 with TRBJ2-7, with D maybe TRBD2 (6 bases). V was clipped by 3 bases and J by 3 bases, with 12 bases between them. Per germline, CDR1 GTSNPN and CDR2 SVGIG (reference sequence). The CDR3 length is 13 residues. This chain's CDR3 is CAWRAGSFYEQYF. CDR3 nucleotides: TGTGCCTGGAGAGCCGGGAGCTTCTACGAGCAGTACTTC.

The genes are TRBV19 and TRBJ2-7; TRBD2 agrees at 13 bases. CDR3 length: 15 residues. The ends lost 5 bases at V and 6 bases at J; junction bases unmatched: 7. Germline V lookup: CDR1 LNHDA, CDR2 SQIVND (reference sequence). CDR3 DNA: TGTGCCAGTAGTGCACTAGCGGGGGGGCAATCCGAGCAGTACTTC. The encoded protein is CASSALAGGQSEQYF.

This chain uses TRBV7-2 with TRBJ1-4; no clear D gene. The CDR3 sequence is 16 residues long. Germline lookup yields CDR1 SGHTA and CDR2 FQGNSA. The V end lost 1 base, the J end lost 5 bases, and 14 bases lay between the germline ends. The CDR3 DNA sequence: TGTGCCAGCAGCTTAGGGCGGGCAGGACCAAATGAAAAACTGTTTTTT. It is translated as CASSLGRAGPNEKLFF. Supplemented by reference TRBV7-2 and TRBJ1-4, the full variable domain reads GAGVSQSPSNKVTEKGKDVELRCDPISGHTALYWYRQSLGQGLEFLIYFQGNSAPDKSGLPSDRFSAERTGGSVSTLTIQRTQQEDSAVYLCASSLGRAGPNEKLFFGSGTQLSVL.

The genes are TRBV6-1 and TRBJ1-1; no definite D call. CDR1 and CDR2 (germline): MNHNS, SASEGT. Trimming took off 3 bases at V and 3 bases at J, with 8 bases between the two ends. This CDR3 contains 13 residues. The CDR3 sequence is CASSETRYTEAFF. For the CDR3, the DNA is TGTGCCAGCAGTGAGACTAGGTACACTGAAGCTTTCTTT.

The J gene is TRBJ2-6, the V gene TRBV11-2, with TRBD1 matching 7 bases. CDR3 size: 15 residues. Germline V gene sequence: CDR1 SGHAT, CDR2 FQNNGV. V dropped 3 bases and J dropped 2; count of bases not matched to a gene: 1. Written as DNA, the CDR3 is TGTGCCAGCAGCTTGACAGGGACTGGGGCCAACGTCCTGACTTTC. The encoded protein is CASSLTGTGANVLTF.

The chain carries TRBV20-1 and TRBJ1-2, with unresolved D. The length of the CDR3 is 10 residues. Trimming removed 5 bases from V and 8 bases from J, with 9 bases in between. The germline CDR1 and CDR2 sequences are DFQATT and SNEGSKA (reference sequence). CDR3 nucleotides: TGCAGTGCTTCGGGTTACGGCTACACCTTC. Protein product: CSASGYGYTF.

Written as DNA, the CDR3 is TGTGCCAGTAGTCCCCGGAGGAGGGGTAACGAGCAGTACTTC. Translation gives CASSPRRRGNEQYF. This rearrangement joins TRBV19 to TRBJ2-7; possibly TRBD2 for D (6 bases). The CDR3 spans 14 residues. Germline-derived CDR1 and CDR2 are LNHDA and SQIVND (reference sequence). The germline V and J ends were trimmed by 5 bases and 5 bases, with 16 bases remaining between them.

This rearrangement joins TRBV27 to TRBJ2-7; D gene ambiguous. Germline lookup yields CDR1 MNHEY and CDR2 SMNVEV (reference sequence). CDR3 size: 14 residues. V shed 5 bases and J shed 6 bases, with 17 bases lying between them. CDR3 DNA sequence: TGTGCCAGCAGTAACGACGGGTCTCCCTTCGAGCAGTACTTC. The encoded protein is CASSNDGSPFEQYF.

V usage is TRBV5-4 and J usage is TRBJ1-2; unclear D gene. CDR3 length equals 12 residues. CDR1 is SGHNT and CDR2 is YYREEE in the germline V gene (reference sequence). Deletions cut 3 bases from V and 9 bases from J, with 12 bases between. As DNA, the CDR3 is TGTGCCAGCAGCTCCTTGGCCCAGAGCTACACCTTC. Encoded protein: CASSSLAQSYTF.